This T cell receptor beta chain emerged from a study of molecular identifiers for immune sequencing clone quantification. Background on the study: Replicate RNA from approximately 20,000 or 100,000 naive CD8 T cells formed five aliquots; four were sequenced.

TCRdb itself ran the PCR reads through MiXCR, one entry per CDR3 protein. The table shows under 600,000 distinct CDR3 sequences, with roughly 25% occurring only once. Germline CDR1 MGHRA, CDR2 YSYEKL. The germline V and J ends were trimmed by 3 bases and 6 bases, with 10 bases remaining between them. The CDR3 extends over 13 amino acids. A few counts support this clonotype. The genes are TRBV4-1 and TRBJ2-3; a weak D match, TRBD1 (6 bases). The receptor's source is a human donor in good health. Some libraries in this study had Jurkat cell RNA spiked in. The sequencing sample was made of naive CD8+ T cells from blood, with Jurkat cell RNA spiked in. Stated subset: FACS-sorted CD8+CD4-CCR7+CD45RA+ naive T cells. The CDR3 sequence: CASSHNREDTQYF. In DNA form, the CDR3 reads TGCGCCAGCAGCCATAACAGGGAGGATACGCAGTATTTT.